The rows below give T cell receptor beta chains drawn from one sample of a study of blood T cell repertoires in COVID-19. TCRdb's table, derived via immunoSEQ multiplex PCR, lists solely in-frame clones and lacks some. This sample carries 240,000 or so clones, roughly 88% of them seen once, and the ten largest clones take 9% to 15%. The sequenced material came from peripheral blood. The source is an elderly man with acute or convalescent COVID-19. CDR3s include the opening cysteine and the closing phenylalanine or tryptophan. A D gene is named only where the DNA matches it firmly. Clone size is shown for a subset of rows, as once, few, many or a class of expanded clone.

J gene | D gene | clone size | V gene | CDR3 protein | CDR3 DNA
TRBJ1-6 | TRBD1 | - | TRBV18 | CASSPLGQGARNSPLHF | TGTGCCAGCTCACCCCTGGGACAGGGGGCGCGCAATTCACCCCTCCACTTT
TRBJ2-3 | TRBD2 | - | TRBV28 | CASSPSGGRTDTQYF | TGTGCCAGCAGTCCTAGCGGGGGGCGCACAGATACGCAGTATTTT
TRBJ2-1 | - | - | TRBV6-1 | CASSDRTWYEQFF | TGTGCCAGCAGTGACCGGACATGGTATGAGCAGTTCTTC
TRBJ1-3 | - | - | TRBV5-8 | CASSLYRDYSGNTIYF | TGTGCCAGCAGCTTGTACCGGGATTACTCTGGAAACACCATATATTTT
TRBJ1-4 | - | - | TRBV19 | CASSTGGLRSEKLFF | TGTGCCAGTAGTACGGGGGGACTTCGAAGTGAAAAACTGTTTTTT
TRBJ1-1 | - | - | TRBV5-1 | CASSLDDRRYTEAFF | TGCGCCAGCAGCTTAGACGACAGGCGCTACACTGAAGCTTTCTTT
TRBJ2-5 | - | - | TRBV21-1 | CAGEGDSGVQETQYF | TGTGCCGGTGAAGGGGACAGTGGGGTCCAAGAGACCCAGTACTTC
TRBJ1-2 | TRBD1 | - | TRBV6-5 | CASSYVAGGAGYTF | TGTGCCAGCAGTTACGTGGCAGGGGGCGCTGGCTACACCTTC
TRBJ1-2 | TRBD1 | - | TRBV3-1/TRBV3-2 | CASSHRTGGNYGYTF | TGTGCCAGCAGCCACAGGACAGGGGGCAACTATGGCTACACCTTC
TRBJ1-6 | - | - | TRBV5-6 | CASSSGVGKNSPLHF | TGTGCCAGCAGCTCCGGGGTAGGCAAGAATTCACCCCTCCACTTT
TRBJ1-2 | - | once | TRBV28 | CASSFRGGYGYTF | TGTGCCAGCAGTTTTAGGGGGGGTTATGGCTACACCTTC
TRBJ1-1 | - | - | TRBV6-5 | CATRRGVNTEAFF | TGTGCCACTCGGCGGGGGGTGAACACTGAAGCTTTCTTT
TRBJ2-1 | TRBD1 | - | TRBV5-1 | CASSLDRVEYNEQFF | TGCGCCAGCAGCCTGGACAGGGTGGAGTACAATGAGCAGTTCTTC
TRBJ2-7 | TRBD1 | - | TRBV19 | CASSIGTGPYEQYF | TGTGCCAGTAGTATCGGGACAGGGCCCTACGAGCAGTACTTC
TRBJ2-3 | TRBD2 | - | TRBV7-7 | CASSLGLEFHTQYF | TGTGCTAGCAGCTTGGGACTAGAATTCCATACGCAGTATTTT
TRBJ1-2 | TRBD1 | - | TRBV7-8 | CASSFGTVNYGYTF | TGTGCCAGCAGCTTTGGGACAGTAAACTATGGCTACACCTTC
TRBJ2-1 | - | - | TRBV5-1 | CASSLGQVPERQFF | TGCGCCAGCAGCTTGGGGCAAGTTCCCGAACGGCAGTTCTTC
TRBJ2-1 | TRBD2 | - | TRBV29-1 | CSARGAGVPYNEQFF | TGCAGTGCCCGGGGAGCGGGGGTTCCCTACAATGAGCAGTTCTTC
TRBJ1-2 | - | - | TRBV7-8 | CASRRGGYEGYTF | TGTGCCAGCAGGAGGGGAGGTTATGAAGGCTACACCTTC
TRBJ1-1 | - | few | TRBV3-1/TRBV3-2 | CASQKAGMNTEAFF | TGTGCCAGCCAAAAGGCAGGAATGAACACTGAAGCTTTCTTT
TRBJ1-3 | - | - | TRBV19 | CASSSPGDSGNTIYF | TGTGCCAGTAGTTCCCCAGGGGACTCTGGAAACACCATATATTTT
TRBJ1-2 | - | few | TRBV28 | CASRSGPILYGYTF | TGTGCCAGCAGGAGCGGACCGATCCTCTATGGCTACACCTTC
TRBJ1-1 | - | - | TRBV3-1/TRBV3-2 | CASSQPQGGGAEAFF | TGTGCCAGCAGCCAACCCCAAGGGGGTGGCGCTGAAGCTTTCTTT
TRBJ2-5 | - | - | TRBV28 | CASSFGSAVLETQYF | TGTGCCAGCAGTTTCGGCAGCGCGGTACTGGAGACCCAGTACTTC
TRBJ1-1 | TRBD1 | - | TRBV7-2 | CASSSRGQGASYTEAFF | TGTGCCAGCAGCTCCCGGGGACAGGGGGCATCGTACACTGAAGCTTTCTTT
TRBJ1-2 | - | once | TRBV25-1 | CASSDGGYTF | TGTGCCAGCAGTGACGGGGGCTACACCTTC
TRBJ2-3 | TRBD2 | - | TRBV5-1 | CASSLAGTTTDTQYF | TGCGCCAGCAGCTTGGCCGGGACTACCACAGATACGCAGTATTTT
TRBJ1-5 | - | - | TRBV5-6 | CASSWGGGGQPQHF | TGTGCCAGCAGCTGGGGAGGAGGAGGGCAGCCCCAGCATTTT
TRBJ1-2 | - | - | TRBV5-1 | CASRGTGAGEGYTF | TGCGCCAGCAGGGGAACCGGAGCAGGGGAAGGCTACACCTTC
TRBJ2-5 | TRBD1 | - | TRBV15 | CATSRGTGHQETQYF | TGTGCCACCAGCAGAGGGACAGGTCACCAAGAGACCCAGTACTTC
TRBJ2-7 | - | - | TRBV2 | CASSAELIGRRLYEQYF | TGTGCCAGCAGTGCAGAATTAATAGGGAGACGGCTCTACGAGCAGTACTTC
TRBJ2-1 | TRBD2 | - | TRBV23-1 | CASSHLPGLAGYLYNEQFF | TGCGCCAGCAGTCACCTACCGGGACTAGCGGGATACCTATACAATGAGCAGTTCTTC